This T cell receptor beta chain is drawn from a study of blood T cell repertoires in COVID-19. Study background: COVID-19 samples, acute and convalescent, were from the United States, Italy and Spain. Nucleic acid was either cDNA or gDNA, and it came from T cells, B-cell-depleted T cells, or PBMCs.

Per the original methods: Cell counts per sample came from amplifying reference gene primers. Produced via immunoSEQ multiplex PCR; TCRdb's table is partial and in-frame only. Clonal size and the V and J genes are those of that table, whereas D and trimming came from the DNA. This table has around 280,000 clones, approximately 83% appearing once. The V gene lost 4 bases and the J gene lost 3 bases, with 10 bases spanning the gap. Germline V gene data show CDR1 as LGHDT and CDR2 as YNNKEL (reference sequence). The CDR3 contains 13 residues. The sample taken for sequencing was peripheral blood. The source of this sequence is a woman in her twenties or thirties who had recovered from COVID-19. The V gene is TRBV3-1 (or the pseudogene TRBV3-2), the J gene TRBJ2-7, with D maybe TRBD1 (6 bases). The CDR3 DNA is TGTGCCAGCAGCCGGGACAATAACTACGAGCAGTACTTC. Encoded protein: CASSRDNNYEQYF.